Below, 13 T cell receptor beta chains from the same sample are listed, as sequenced in a study of cytomegalovirus exposure and HLA in healthy donors. 13 Jbeta primers and 60 Vbeta primers were used for the PCR. Repertoires were generated with immunoSEQ multiplex PCR, while TCRdb's copy carries only in-frame clones and drops some. The table has about 160,000 clones, about 79% seen once. The specimen was PBMCs. The receptors stem from a man aged 45-60 years in good health and CMV-seropositive.

This sequence joins TRBV4-1 and TRBJ2-1; 11 bases align to TRBD2. CDR1 and CDR2 (germline): MGHRA, YSYEKL. This CDR3 is built from 16 residues. With V trimmed by 1 base and J by 7 bases, 6 bases remained unmatched. The CDR3 DNA reads TGCGCCAGCAGCCAAGTCTTTAGCGGGGGGGCTAATGAGCAGTTCTTC. Translated, it gives CASSQVFSGGANEQFF.

V gene TRBV5-4 combines with J gene TRBJ1-1, with no clear D. Germline assignment: CDR1 SGHNT and CDR2 YYREEE (reference sequence). The CDR3 loop spans 14 amino acids. Trimming stripped 4 bases from V and 6 bases from J, with 16 bases between. CDR3 sequence: CASSPNSYGAEAFF. CDR3 in DNA: TGTGCCAGCAGCCCAAATTCCTACGGGGCTGAAGCTTTCTTT.

This chain uses TRBV6-1 with TRBJ2-2; 7 bases line up with TRBD1. Looked up from germline, CDR1 is MNHNS and CDR2 is SASEGT. The CDR3 runs 15 residues. J gave up 6 bases and V 4 bases, and 8 bases lay outside the gene matches. CDR3 residues: CASSGPQGRAGELFF. DNA of the CDR3: TGTGCCAGCAGTGGCCCACAGGGGCGAGCCGGGGAGCTGTTTTTT.

This sequence joins TRBV15 and TRBJ2-3, with TRBD2 matching 8 bases. This CDR3 comprises 15 residues. The V and J ends lost 3 bases and 6 bases, in that order; junction bases with no gene match: 8. Germline V gene lookup returns CDR1 LNHNV and CDR2 YYDKDF (reference sequence). The CDR3, as DNA: TGTGCCACCAGCAGTGGAGGCGGGGGGCTGGATACGCAGTATTTT. The encoded protein is CATSSGGGGLDTQYF.

The chain has TRBV15 and TRBJ1-4, with no clear D. V was pared by 0 bases and J by 8 bases, with 10 bases between. This CDR3 is 14 amino acids long. Germline V gene data show CDR1 as LNHNV and CDR2 as YYDKDF (reference sequence). CDR3 amino acids: CATSRESRVEKLFF. The DNA of the CDR3 is TGTGCCACCAGCAGAGAATCCCGGGTCGAAAAACTGTTTTTT.

The chain combines TRBV7-9 with TRBJ1-4; 9 bases line up with TRBD1. Germline CDR1 and CDR2: SEHNR and FQNEAQ (reference sequence). This CDR3 is built from 14 residues. V shed 5 bases and J 8 bases; nucleotides not matched to a gene: 6. CDR3 loop: CASSPGTGLEKLFF. CDR3 nucleotides: TGTGCCAGCAGCCCCGGGACAGGGTTAGAAAAACTGTTTTTT.

The V call is TRBV5-1, the J call TRBJ2-5; D is perhaps TRBD1 (6 bases). Germline V gene data show CDR1 as SGHRS and CDR2 as YFSETQ. With 3 bases removed from V and 1 base from J, the gap between germline ends came to 13 bases. CDR3 length: 15 amino acids. CDR3 coding DNA: TGCGCCAGCAGCTCGTCAGGACAGACCCAAGAGACCCAGTACTTC. It specifies CASSSSGQTQETQYF.

This chain connects TRBV18 to TRBJ2-7; 9 nucleotides agree with TRBD1. V trimming: 3 bases; J trimming: 8 bases; junction bases outside the gene matches: 2. This CDR3 is 12 amino acids long. Germline CDR1 KGHSH, CDR2 LQKENI. The CDR3 coding sequence is TGTGCCAGCTCACCCAACAGGGGGCAGCAGTACGTC. Protein sequence: CASSPNRGQQYV.

This clone was observed once. The J gene is TRBJ2-5, the V gene TRBV6-1; 7 positions match TRBD1. Germline V CDR1 and CDR2: MNHNS, SASEGT. The CDR3 spans 15 residues. V lost 10 bases to trimming and J lost 6 bases; unmatched junction nucleotides: 17. The CDR3 here is CATSPNRGAIQTQYF. The CDR3 region has the DNA TGTGCCACCTCACCGAACAGGGGAGCCATCCAGACCCAGTACTTC.

The V gene is TRBV5-1, the J gene TRBJ2-2; D remains unclear. The CDR3 length is 14 residues. Trimming pared 4 bases from V and 5 bases from J, leaving 12 bases between. Germline values: CDR1 SGHRS, CDR2 YFSETQ. The CDR3 spells CASSPTLGTGELFF. The CDR3, as DNA: TGCGCCAGCAGCCCCACTCTCGGGACCGGGGAGCTGTTTTTT.

This sequence joins TRBV2 and TRBJ1-4; D is undetermined. Trimming pared 6 bases from V and 7 bases from J, leaving 12 bases between. CDR3 length: 13 residues. Germline CDR1 reads SNHLY; CDR2 reads FYNNEI. The CDR3 nucleotides are TGTGCCAGCAGCCCGACGGAGCTTGAAAAACTGTTTTTT. Its translation is CASSPTELEKLFF.

This sequence joins TRBV7-9 and TRBJ1-5, with no clear D. The germline V gene has CDR1 SEHNR and CDR2 FQNEAQ (reference sequence). The CDR3 spans 16 residues. V lost 5 bases, J lost 4 bases, and 18 bases lay in between. CDR3 amino acids: CASSLDSRRGNQPQHF. The CDR3 nucleotides are TGTGCCAGCAGCCTAGACTCGCGGCGGGGAAATCAGCCCCAGCATTTT.

In this sample, this clone turned up a few times. An end of the junction differs from the germline gene, which may be a read error. V is TRBV7-7 and J is TRBJ2-1; tentative D call: TRBD2 (5 bases). This CDR3 comprises 14 residues. Germline V gene sequence: CDR1 SSHAT, CDR2 FNYEAQ (reference sequence). CDR3 nucleotide sequence: TGTGCTAGCAGCTTATACGGGATTGGGAGTGAGCAGTTCTTC. Its protein is CASSLYGIGSEQFF.